These 18 T cell receptor beta chains originate from one sample sequenced in a study of Graves' ophthalmopathy and Graves' hyperthyroidism. RNA transcripts provided the template for amplifying TCR beta CDR3 regions. A first-round RT-PCR used HTBI primers, followed by a second-round multiplex PCR. TCRdb passed the multiplex PCR reads through MiXCR, listing each CDR3 protein once. Of around 660,000 distinct CDR3 sequences listed, just over 40% are singletons. The specimen sequenced was peripheral blood. Receptors originate from an adult man with Graves' ophthalmopathy.

This clonotype has only a few counts. The junction differs from germline at one of its ends, possibly a read error. The V gene is TRBV10-3, the J gene TRBJ2-5; 9 bases match TRBD2. The CDR3 extends over 15 amino acids. Germline CDR1 ENHRY, CDR2 SYGVKD. Written as DNA, the CDR3 is TGTGCCAGCAGTTACGCGGGGGGGGCCCAAGAGACCCAGTACTTC. Translation gives CASSYAGGAQETQYF.

Details on this clonotype: At one boundary the junction diverges from the germline segment, which might be a read error. This chain connects TRBV5-1 to TRBJ1-1, with TRBD1 as a possible D gene (6 bases). From germline, CDR1 is SGHRS and CDR2 YFSETQ. This CDR3 is built from 15 residues. This CDR3 reads CASSLVRQGNTEALF. CDR3 nucleotide sequence: TGCGCCAGCAGCTTGGTACGGCAGGGGAACACTGAAGCTTTGTTT.

The rearrangement links TRBV7-6 to TRBJ1-1, with 10 bases matching TRBD1. The J segment lost 6 bases and the V segment lost 4 bases, leaving 5 bases of the junction unmatched. The CDR3 runs to 14 residues. Germline V gene data show CDR1 as SGHVS and CDR2 as FNYEAQ. CDR3 coding DNA: TGTGCCAGCAGCTCAGGGGGACAGGGGCCTGAAGCTTTCTTT. Translating gives CASSSGGQGPEAFF.

V gene TRBV20-1 combines with J gene TRBJ1-1, with no clear D. Germline-derived CDR1 and CDR2 are DFQATT and SNEGSKA (reference sequence). Trimming pared 3 bases from V and 3 bases from J, leaving 11 bases between. The CDR3 length is 13 residues. In nucleotides, the CDR3 is TGCAGTGCTAGTAAGGGTCGCGACACTGAAGCTTTCTTT. This sequence encodes CSASKGRDTEAFF.

The J gene is TRBJ2-5, the V gene TRBV27; D unresolved. Germline V CDR1 and CDR2: MNHEY, SMNVEV (reference sequence). Trimming took off 3 bases at V and 1 base at J, with 6 bases between the two ends. The CDR3 has 13 residues. The CDR3 sequence: CASSFGFQETQYF. CDR3 sequence (DNA): TGTGCCAGCAGTTTTGGATTCCAAGAGACCCAGTACTTC.

This clonotype has at least ten counts. The V gene is TRBV9, the J gene TRBJ1-3; D is undetermined. Trimming left V 0 bases short and J 2 bases short, with 12 bases between. Germline CDR1 reads SGDLS; CDR2 reads YYNGEE. The CDR3 is made up of 16 amino acids. The CDR3 DNA reads TGTGCCAGCAGCGTAGGAGGGTATGAAGCTGGAAACACCATATATTTT. It codes for CASSVGGYEAGNTIYF.

This clonotype was recorded a few times. The gene calls are TRBV19 and TRBJ1-1; D unresolved. This CDR3 is built from 14 residues. The germline V and J ends were trimmed by 4 bases and 4 bases, with 13 bases remaining between them. CDR1 is LNHDA, CDR2 SQIVND, per germline (reference sequence). CDR3 protein: CASSTGPAGTEAFF. As DNA, the CDR3 is TGTGCCAGTAGTACTGGGCCCGCGGGCACTGAAGCTTTCTTT.

This clonotype was observed at least ten times. V and J are TRBV2 and TRBJ2-2, with a weak D call TRBD2 (6 bases). Germline V CDR1 and CDR2: SNHLY, FYNNEI. This CDR3 is 15 amino acids long. Trimming stripped 6 bases from V and 0 bases from J, with 11 bases between. The CDR3 protein is CASRGGISNTGELFF. CDR3 coding DNA: TGTGCCAGCAGGGGCGGGATATCGAACACCGGGGAGCTGTTTTTT.

This chain connects TRBV10-3 to TRBJ2-3, with D unclear. V gave up 3 bases and J gave up 10 bases, with 8 bases separating them. This CDR3 has 11 residues. Looked up from germline, CDR1 is ENHRY and CDR2 is SYGVKD. CDR3 DNA sequence: TGTGCCATCAGTGAAAGCTCGGCGCAGTATTTT. This sequence encodes CAISESSAQYF.

The CDR3 nucleotides read TGTGCCAGCAGTCGGGGCTCGAACACCATATATTTT. Amino acid sequence: CASSRGSNTIYF. V is TRBV25-1 and J is TRBJ1-3; a possible D gene is TRBD1 (5 bases). V was clipped by 5 bases and J by 7 bases, with 9 bases between them. The CDR3 length is 12 residues. Germline loops: CDR1 MGHDK, CDR2 SYGVNS.

As to this clonotype: Here the CDR3 omits its conserved ending phenylalanine or tryptophan, so a read error is the likely source. The limits of the CDR3 on the DNA are not certain, so only TCRdb's listed CDR3 is given. The chain couples TRBV7-2 to TRBJ1-6; the listed D gene, TRBD1, was not tested against the DNA. The CDR3 is 12 amino acids in total, end residues counted. CDR1 and CDR2 (germline): SGHTA, FQGNSA. The CDR3 spells CASSVDRVLPNY.

Comments on this clonotype: One base away lies a much larger clone, so this may be a sequencing read error. The chain joins TRBV20-1 to TRBJ2-7; TRBD1 matches at 7 bases. The CDR3 spans 13 residues. The V gene's germline CDR1 is DFQATT and CDR2 SNEGSKA (reference sequence). The CDR3 DNA reads TGCGGTGCTAGTCCCGGCAGGGGGAACGAGCAGTACTTC. It encodes CGASPGRGNEQYF.

With regard to this clonotype: This could be a read error, since a much larger clone is one nucleotide away. J is TRBJ1-5 and V is TRBV19, with TRBD1 as a possible D gene (6 bases). Trimming cost V 4 bases and J 0 bases, with 13 bases left between them. The CDR3 length is 16 residues. Germline CDR1 LNHDA, CDR2 SQIVND (reference sequence). In nucleotides, the CDR3 is TGTGCCAGTAGTACCGGGACAATGGTTAGCAATCAGCCCCAGCATTTT. Translated: CASSTGTMVSNQPQHF.

V is TRBV24-1 and J is TRBJ1-2; D might be TRBD1 (6 bases). Germline lookup yields CDR1 KGHDR and CDR2 SFDVKD. The CDR3 runs 12 residues. Trimming shortened V by 4 bases and J by 7 bases, and 9 bases separated the two germline ends. The CDR3 is CATSDRGIGYTF. CDR3 DNA: TGTGCCACCAGTGACAGGGGAATTGGCTACACCTTC.

This clonotype has at least ten counts. The V and J genes are TRBV2 and TRBJ1-4, with 7 bases that match TRBD1. This CDR3 comprises 15 residues. Trimming at V came to 6 bases and at J to 5 bases, leaving 9 bases not matched to a gene. Germline V CDR1 and CDR2: SNHLY, FYNNEI. CDR3 amino acids: CASSRGRALNEKLFF. CDR3 nucleotides: TGTGCCAGCAGCAGGGGGAGAGCCTTGAATGAAAAACTGTTTTTT.

This clonotype was seen at least ten times. The chain uses TRBV7-8 and TRBJ1-4; D gene unclear. The CDR3 contains 15 residues. Trimming pared 1 base from V and 7 bases from J, leaving 13 bases between. Germline-derived CDR1 and CDR2 are SGHVS and FQNEAQ. The CDR3 is CASSLGVDWGEKLFF. The CDR3 DNA sequence: TGTGCCAGCAGCTTAGGGGTGGATTGGGGTGAAAAACTGTTTTTT.

The chain joins TRBV11-3 to TRBJ2-6; the D is unclear. V was clipped by 5 bases and J by 4 bases, with 6 bases between them. Germline loops: CDR1 SGHNT, CDR2 YENEEA. The CDR3 is 13 amino acids. The CDR3 region is CASSVQGANVLTF. Written as DNA, the CDR3 is TGTGCCAGCAGCGTACAGGGGGCCAACGTCCTGACTTTC.

The CDR3 bases are TGTGCCAGTACCGACAGGGGAGCTAACTATGGCTACACCTTC. This encodes CASTDRGANYGYTF. The gene calls are TRBV19 and TRBJ1-2; 8 bases agree with TRBD1. Germline values: CDR1 LNHDA, CDR2 SQIVND (reference sequence). The CDR3 runs to 14 residues. Germline trimming cut 7 bases from V and 0 bases from J; bases unmatched to any gene: 4.